In its sample, the clone carrying this T cell receptor (beta chain) was seen many times. No antigen is known for it. The source of the sample is a study of CD8+CD57+ T cells in acquired aplastic anemia. As for the study in general: Roughly 3 ug was the average amount of DNA from sorted CD4+ and CD8+ cells.

The CDR3 has 13 residues. Germline V lookup: CDR1 SGDLS, CDR2 YYNGEE. V lost 0 bases, J lost 12 bases, and 9 bases stayed unmatched. Study observations and caveats: Common to patients and controls were roughly 30 CD8+ CDR3 sequences.

The template for TCR beta VDJ and CDR3 sequence profiling was genomic DNA. Each CDR3 protein is one row after TCRdb ran MiXCR on the reads. This table holds fewer than 70,000 distinct CDR3 sequences, roughly 50% found once. Sequencing used sorted CD4+, CD8+, or CD8+CD57+ T cells (not recorded which) from PBMCs. The chain has TRBV9 and TRBJ2-7; 7 nucleotides agree with TRBD1. The clonotype was recovered from a human donor in good health, serving as a control. CDR3 protein: CASSVGAGGYMYF. The CDR3 bases are TGTGCCAGCAGCGTAGGGGCAGGGGGATATATGTACTTC.